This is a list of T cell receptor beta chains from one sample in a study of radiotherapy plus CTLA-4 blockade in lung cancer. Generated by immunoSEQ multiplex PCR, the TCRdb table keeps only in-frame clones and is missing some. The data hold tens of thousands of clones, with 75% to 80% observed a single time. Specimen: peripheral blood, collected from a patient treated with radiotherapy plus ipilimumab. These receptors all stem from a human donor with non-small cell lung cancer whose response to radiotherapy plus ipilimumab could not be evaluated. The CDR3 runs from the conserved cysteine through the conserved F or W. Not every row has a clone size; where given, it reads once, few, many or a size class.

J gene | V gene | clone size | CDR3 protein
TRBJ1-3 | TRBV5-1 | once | CASSLGTIGGNTIYF
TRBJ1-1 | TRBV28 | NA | CASSFTGTGNTEAFF
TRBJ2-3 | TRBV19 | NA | CATVRGTSGNRDTQYF
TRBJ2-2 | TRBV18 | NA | CASSLFRDRRNTGELFF
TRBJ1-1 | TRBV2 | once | CASAAAMNTEAFF
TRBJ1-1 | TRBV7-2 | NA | CASCYGGQSTEAFF
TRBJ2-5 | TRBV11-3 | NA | CASSSQGEETQYF
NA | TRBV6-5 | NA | CASRRTSSYEQYF
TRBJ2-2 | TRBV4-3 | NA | CASRLTGDTGELFF
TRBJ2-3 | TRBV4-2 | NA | CASSLGGGTTQYF
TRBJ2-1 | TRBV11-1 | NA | CASSPSLAGEGNEQFF
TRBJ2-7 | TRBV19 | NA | CASSSNRYGQGRREQYF
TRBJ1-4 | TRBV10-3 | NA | CAISGTGSNEKLFF
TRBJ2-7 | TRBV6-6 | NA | CASLAGATYEQYF
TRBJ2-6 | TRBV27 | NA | CASSSPPGRGANVLTF
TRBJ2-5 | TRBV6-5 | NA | CASSYYRGLETQYF
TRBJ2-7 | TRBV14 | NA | CASSRWASTYEQYF
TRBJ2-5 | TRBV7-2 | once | CASSPQAGPETQYF
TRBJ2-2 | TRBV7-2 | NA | CASTPSWAGGAGELFF
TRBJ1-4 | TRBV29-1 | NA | CSVGSGAEKLFF
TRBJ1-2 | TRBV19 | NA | CASSPQDSSIDYGYTF
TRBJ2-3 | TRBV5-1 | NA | CASSYGTSGTDTQYF